Here is one T cell receptor (beta chain) with its context. No antigen is known for it. This specimen comes from a study of T cells in localized non-small cell lung cancer. Study-wide results and limits: The study detected a median about 50 of the top 100 tumor clones in adjacent lung. Uninvolved neighboring lung showed the greatest T cell clonality, exceeding tumor. Heterogeneity is still possible, as just one tumor region was sequenced. Among blood samples, higher T cell density accompanied longer overall survival.

Per germline, CDR1 LGHNA and CDR2 YSLEER. The CDR3 extends over 15 amino acids. The V gene lost 1 base and the J gene lost 0 bases, with 6 bases spanning the gap. TCRdb's copy holds only in-frame clones and misses some; the assay was immunoSEQ multiplex PCR. The table shows approximately 49,000 clones, with approximately 75% occurring only once. The TCR comes from a man between 40 and 69 years old with stage I squamous cell lung carcinoma. The sample consisted of peripheral blood, taken before any cancer treatment. The chain recombines TRBV4-3 with TRBJ1-4, with D perhaps matching TRBD1 (5 bases). The CDR3 here is CASSQGGTTNEKLFF. CDR3 DNA: TGCGCCAGCAGCCAAGGGGGGACAACTAATGAAAAACTGTTTTTT.